A single sample is the source of the 20 T cell receptor beta chains below, sequenced in a study of T cell repertoires in cytomegalovirus infection. TCRdb passed the reads through MiXCR, listing each CDR3 protein once. Here the sample spans some 590,000 distinct CDR3 sequences, 40% being singletons. No antigens are known for them. Sequencing was performed on cultured PBMCs, taken from culture after CMV antigen stimulation. The receptors were gathered from a human donor in good health (CMV status not recorded). Some clones in this sample may be carry-over from other donors' samples.

In its sample, this clonotype was seen a few times. This CDR3 is CASSLATVTGTIYNEQFF. CDR3 sequence (DNA): TGTGCCAGCAGTTTGGCCACCGTTACCGGGACAATATACAATGAGCAGTTCTTC. The V gene is TRBV28, the J gene TRBJ2-1; the D gene is possibly TRBD1 (6 bases). The CDR3 has 18 amino acids. Germline CDR1 reads MDHEN; CDR2 reads SYDVKM. Deletions cut 3 bases from V and 4 bases from J, with 22 bases between.

V gene TRBV18 combines with J gene TRBJ2-6; D not resolved. The germline V gene has CDR1 KGHSH and CDR2 LQKENI. There are 15 residues in the CDR3. Trimming pared 3 bases from V and 0 bases from J, leaving 6 bases between. CDR3 bases: TGTGCCAGCTCACCCCCTAGCTCTGGGGCCAACGTCCTGACTTTC. Translating gives CASSPPSSGANVLTF.

V is TRBV7-8 and J is TRBJ2-7; 7 bases map to TRBD1. Germline CDR1 is SGHVS and CDR2 is FQNEAQ. The CDR3 spans 13 residues. V shed 4 bases and J 3 bases; nucleotides not matched to a gene: 3. The CDR3 DNA sequence: TGTGCCAGCAGCTCAGACAGGGTCTACGAGCAGTACTTC. Amino acids: CASSSDRVYEQYF.

The J gene is TRBJ1-5, the V gene TRBV30, with TRBD1 as a possible D gene (6 bases). The CDR3 loop spans 13 amino acids. Trimming pared 1 base from V and 3 bases from J, leaving 7 bases between. Germline lookup yields CDR1 GTSNPN and CDR2 SVGIG (reference sequence). The DNA of the CDR3 is TGTGCCTGGAGTGACAGGGACAATCAGCCCCAGCATTTT. Translated: CAWSDRDNQPQHF.

This clonotype was detected many times. The V and J genes are TRBV6-1 and TRBJ2-6, with D perhaps assigned TRBD1 or TRBD2 (5 bases each). The CDR3 has 12 residues. In germline, CDR1 is MNHNS, CDR2 SASEGT. V lost 11 bases and J lost 4, with 9 bases in between. The CDR3 nucleotides are TGTGCCGGGGGAGAGGGGGCCAACGTCCTGACTTTC. Protein product: CAGGEGANVLTF.

This clonotype was found once. This sequence may be a read error, since a much larger clone differs from it by one base. This rearrangement joins TRBV7-8 to TRBJ1-5, with a possible D match to TRBD1 (5 bases). Trimming pared 5 bases from V and 5 bases from J, leaving 16 bases between. The CDR3 has 15 residues. Germline-derived CDR1 and CDR2 are SGHVS and FQNEAQ. The CDR3 coding sequence is TGTGCCAGCAGCCGAGGCGCAGGGCTCTATCAGCCCCAGCATTTT. Its translation: CASSRGAGLYQPQHF.

This rearrangement joins TRBV29-1 to TRBJ1-1; 8 bases line up with TRBD1. The ends lost 6 bases at V and 0 bases at J; junction bases unmatched: 3. Germline CDR1 SQVTM, CDR2 ANQGSEA. CDR3 length: 13 residues. CDR3 in DNA: TGCAGCGTGGACAGGGACATGAACACTGAAGCTTTCTTT. It codes for CSVDRDMNTEAFF.

This clonotype was detected only a few times. The rearrangement links TRBV7-8 to TRBJ1-2; D call uncertain. Germline-derived CDR1 and CDR2 are SGHVS and FQNEAQ. V was trimmed by 1 base and J by 0 bases, leaving 9 bases between them. The CDR3 is 15 residues long. The CDR3 loop is CASSLGRKANYGYTF. The CDR3 nucleotides are TGTGCCAGCAGCTTAGGCAGGAAAGCTAACTATGGCTACACCTTC.

CDR3 sequence: CASSQGTGDSNIQYF. CDR3 DNA sequence: TGTGCCAGCAGCCAAGGGACAGGGGATTCTAACATTCAGTACTTC. This chain joins TRBV3-1 and TRBJ2-4; the match to TRBD1 covers 9 bases. Germline CDR1 is LGHDT and CDR2 is YNNKEL (reference sequence). The V gene end was trimmed by 1 base and the J gene end by 7 bases; junction bases not matched to a gene: 5. This CDR3 is built from 15 residues.

J is TRBJ2-1 and V is TRBV12-3 or TRBV12-4; D perhaps matches TRBD1 (6 bases). This CDR3 region has 13 residues. Trimming took 5 bases from V and 6 from J, leaving 11 bases between them. The CDR3 protein is CASSPVGGNEQFF. As DNA, the CDR3 is TGTGCCAGCAGTCCCGTAGGGGGCAATGAGCAGTTCTTC.

This clonotype has only a few counts. The rearrangement uses TRBV20-1 and TRBJ2-5, with D unclear. The CDR3 totals 15 residues. The germline CDR1 and CDR2 sequences are DFQATT and SNEGSKA (reference sequence). With 0 bases removed from V and 1 base from J, the gap between germline ends came to 12 bases. CDR3 in DNA: TGCAGTGCTAGAGATCATCGGGCAGGCCAAGAGACCCAGTACTTC. Protein product: CSARDHRAGQETQYF.

The chain is built from TRBV12-3 or TRBV12-4 and TRBJ2-3, with D unresolved. The CDR3 extends over 12 amino acids. V shed 2 bases and J shed 7 bases, with 7 bases lying between them. The CDR3 sequence: CASSLIGNTQYF. CDR3 nucleotides: TGTGCCAGCAGTTTAATAGGAAATACGCAGTATTTT.

This clonotype was counted many times. The chain links TRBV12-3 or TRBV12-4 to TRBJ2-5; 11 bases align to TRBD2. CDR3 size: 13 residues. V lost 6 bases and J lost 3; bases outside the gene matches: 0. CDR3 loop: CASRLAGEETQYF. The CDR3 bases are TGTGCCAGCAGACTAGCGGGGGAAGAGACCCAGTACTTC.

This chain links TRBV27 with TRBJ2-5; 12 bases map to TRBD2. Germline CDR1 reads MNHEY; CDR2 reads SMNVEV (reference sequence). The CDR3 consists of 16 residues. J lost 3 bases, V lost 0 bases, and 2 bases had no gene match. The CDR3 DNA follows: TGTGCCAGCAGTTTATCCCGACTAGCGGGAGAAGAGACCCAGTACTTC. Its translation is CASSLSRLAGEETQYF.

The CDR3 loop is CSARTLWGVYGYTF. CDR3 DNA: TGCAGTGCTAGAACTTTGTGGGGCGTATATGGCTACACCTTC. The gene calls are TRBV20-1 and TRBJ1-2, with a possible D match to TRBD1 (5 bases). The germline CDR1 and CDR2 sequences are DFQATT and SNEGSKA (reference sequence). This CDR3 region has 14 residues. Trimming left V 2 bases short and J 5 bases short, with 15 bases between.

The gene calls are TRBV19 and TRBJ2-7, with 7 bases lining up with TRBD1. Germline trimming cut 2 bases from V and 4 bases from J; bases unmatched to any gene: 8. The CDR3 is 15 amino acids. The germline V gene encodes CDR1 LNHDA and CDR2 SQIVND (reference sequence). The CDR3 region is CASSIRDRESYEQYF. The CDR3 region has the DNA TGTGCCAGTAGTATAAGGGACAGAGAGTCGTACGAGCAGTACTTC.

The genes are TRBV14 and TRBJ2-3; 9 positions match TRBD1. The germline gives CDR1 SGHDN, CDR2 FVKESK. The CDR3 totals 14 residues. V lost 3 bases, J lost 8 bases, and 6 bases stayed unmatched. DNA for the CDR3: TGTGCCAGCAGCCAGGCCGACAGGGGGGGTACGCAGTATTTT. Protein sequence: CASSQADRGGTQYF.

This clonotype has just a few counts. This sequence joins TRBV7-6 and TRBJ1-1; D unresolved. The V end lost 5 bases, the J end lost 6 bases, and 13 bases lay between the germline ends. This CDR3 comprises 13 residues. Germline V gives CDR1 SGHVS, CDR2 FNYEAQ. DNA for the CDR3: TGTGCCAGCAGCACTTTTACTTCTGCTGAAGCTTTCTTT. This sequence encodes CASSTFTSAEAFF. The variable domain in full, completed from reference TRBV7-6 and TRBJ1-1, reads GAGVSQSPRYKVTKRGQDVALRCDPISGHVSLYWYRQALGQGPEFLTYFNYEAQQDKSGLPNDRFSAERPEGSISTLTIQRTEQRDSAMYRCASSTFTSAEAFFGQGTRLTVV.

The chain links TRBV5-4 to TRBJ1-2; D is possibly TRBD1 (5 bases). The CDR3 has 15 residues. Trimming stripped 5 bases from V and 2 bases from J, with 16 bases between. Germline CDR1 SGHNT, CDR2 YYREEE (reference sequence). CDR3 DNA sequence: TGTGCCAGCAGTCCCTGGGGCAGTAAGAACTATGGCTACACCTTC. Translated, it gives CASSPWGSKNYGYTF.

J is TRBJ2-6 and V is TRBV19; D possibly corresponds to TRBD2 (5 bases). Trimming took off 7 bases at V and 0 bases at J, with 10 bases between the two ends. In germline, CDR1 is LNHDA, CDR2 SQIVND (reference sequence). CDR3 length: 15 amino acids. The CDR3 is CASMKRNSGANVLTF. DNA of the CDR3: TGTGCCAGTATGAAGCGGAACTCTGGGGCCAACGTCCTGACTTTC.